One sample yielded the 23 T cell receptor beta chains listed below, sequenced in a study of spatial heterogeneity in lung cancer. Time point specified: sample taken at primary tumor resection. TCRdb re-called the 5' RACE reads with MiXCR, one entry per CDR3 protein. The sample consists of approximately 20,000 distinct CDR3 sequences, 4.5% to 5.5% of them appearing once. The sequencing here drew on PBMCs, taken at surgery. The source of these receptors is a male donor with early-stage non-small cell lung cancer.

This clonotype was recorded many times. J is TRBJ2-7 and V is TRBV28, with 7 bases identical to TRBD2. The V segment lost 6 bases and the J segment 0 bases; nucleotides outside the gene matches: 8. The CDR3 runs to 15 residues. Germline V gives CDR1 MDHEN, CDR2 SYDVKM. The CDR3 bases are TGTGCCAGCAGCCAGGGAGGGGCCCACTCCTACGAGCAGTACTTC. This sequence encodes CASSQGGAHSYEQYF.

The CDR3 nucleotides read TGTGCCAGCAGCCAGGATCGTTTCAAGCAGTACTTC. The encoded protein is CASSQDRFKQYF. V is TRBV3-1 and J is TRBJ2-7; D is undetermined. The CDR3 is 12 amino acids. Per germline, CDR1 LGHDT and CDR2 YNNKEL (reference sequence). V lost 3 bases and J lost 8, with 11 bases in between.

In its sample, this clonotype ranks as medium-sized. The chain recombines TRBV10-3 with TRBJ1-4, with D possibly being TRBD1 (5 bases). The germline V gene has CDR1 ENHRY and CDR2 SYGVKD. Between the trimmed V and J ends, which lost 2 bases and 5 bases, there was a span of 9 bases. The CDR3 has 14 residues. The CDR3 nucleotides read TGTGCCATCAGTGAGAGGGGCGGCAATGAAAAACTGTTTTTT. Its protein product is CAISERGGNEKLFF.

This clonotype was seen repeatedly, ten times or more. V and J are TRBV4-3 and TRBJ2-1, with a weak D call TRBD1 (5 bases). The germline CDR1 and CDR2 sequences are LGHNA and YSLEER. The V end was cut by 1 base, the J end by 2 bases, with 15 bases between. The CDR3 runs 17 residues. For the CDR3, the DNA is TGCGCCAGCAGCCAAGCTAGGGGTAGCAGAACCTACAATGAGCAGTTCTTC. This codes for CASSQARGSRTYNEQFF.

This clonotype is labeled medium-sized. In nucleotides, the CDR3 is TGTGCCAGCAGCTTGGTCAGCATAGCCAAAAACATTCAGTACTTC. Translation gives CASSLVSIAKNIQYF. The chain combines TRBV7-9 with TRBJ2-4; no definite D call. Trimming cost V 3 bases and J 0 bases, with 9 bases left between them. Per germline, CDR1 SEHNR and CDR2 FQNEAQ (reference sequence). This CDR3 region has 15 residues.

This clonotype was seen ten or more times. The chain has TRBV11-2 and TRBJ2-7; possible D gene TRBD2, 6 bases. V shed 4 bases and J shed 5 bases, with 33 bases lying between them. Germline CDR1 and CDR2: SGHAT and FQNNGV. The CDR3 totals 20 residues. In DNA form, the CDR3 reads TGTGCCAGCAGCTCAAGCCTCGGCGGCGCCGGGACTGGGGGAGGCAACGAGCAGTACTTC. It is translated as CASSSSLGGAGTGGGNEQYF.

At least ten counts were recorded for this clonotype. V usage is TRBV7-9 and J usage is TRBJ1-6, with D perhaps matching TRBD1 (5 bases). CDR1 and CDR2 from the germline V gene are SEHNR and FQNEAQ (reference sequence). The CDR3 spans 14 residues. V dropped 0 bases and J dropped 10 bases, with 10 bases sitting between them. CDR3 amino acids: CASSLAGVMSPLHF. CDR3 in DNA: TGTGCCAGCAGCTTAGCGGGGGTAATGTCACCCCTCCACTTT.

This clonotype was picked up many times. The V and J genes are TRBV19 and TRBJ1-2; 10 bases align to TRBD1. The ends lost 0 bases at V and 6 bases at J; junction bases unmatched: 7. CDR3 length: 16 residues. CDR1 LNHDA and CDR2 SQIVND come from the germline V gene (reference sequence). CDR3 in DNA: TGTGCCAGTAGTATAGATGCGGGACAGGGGAACGATGGCTACACCTTC. Translation gives CASSIDAGQGNDGYTF.

This clonotype was detected ten times or more. The V call is TRBV20-1, the J call TRBJ2-4, with TRBD1 matching 9 bases. The CDR3 covers 14 residues. The V and J ends lost 6 bases and 7 bases, in that order; junction bases with no gene match: 10. The germline CDR1 and CDR2 sequences are DFQATT and SNEGSKA (reference sequence). The CDR3 region has the DNA TGCAGTGCGGGCTTCGGGACAGGGAGGAACATTCAGTACTTC. Residues: CSAGFGTGRNIQYF.

This chain links TRBV27 with TRBJ2-1, with D maybe TRBD2 (6 bases). The CDR3 length is 12 residues. Germline values: CDR1 MNHEY, CDR2 SMNVEV (reference sequence). V lost 6 bases, J lost 8 bases, and 11 bases lay in between. DNA for the CDR3: TGTGCCAGCAGAGATAGGAGGGATGAGCAGTTCTTC. This codes for CASRDRRDEQFF.

A note on this clonotype: Just one base apart from a much larger clone, this may be a read error. This chain joins TRBV27 and TRBJ2-7; 7 nucleotides align to TRBD2. V shed 5 bases and J 4 bases; nucleotides not matched to a gene: 14. The CDR3 has 16 amino acids. CDR1 MNHEY and CDR2 SMNVEV come from the germline V gene (reference sequence). The CDR3 sequence is CASSTPSGGRLYEQYF. Here the CDR3 DNA reads TGTGCCAGCAGTACCCCTTCGGGGGGACGCCTATACGAGCAGTACTTC.

This clonotype was seen many times. This chain joins TRBV7-9 and TRBJ2-4; D gene ambiguous. V lost 5 bases and J lost 0, with 14 bases in between. This CDR3 is built from 16 residues. The germline V gene encodes CDR1 SEHNR and CDR2 FQNEAQ (reference sequence). The CDR3 nucleotides read TGTGCCAGCAGCGGCCGGACCTCTCTAGCCAAAAACATTCAGTACTTC. The encoded protein is CASSGRTSLAKNIQYF.

This clonotype is medium-sized in the sample. The rearrangement joins TRBV5-1 to TRBJ1-5; 8 bases line up with TRBD1. CDR1 is SGHRS and CDR2 is YFSETQ in the germline V gene. The CDR3 runs 15 residues. With 0 bases clipped from V and 1 base from J, the junction kept 0 bases outside the gene matches. The CDR3 region is CASSLGTGSNQPQHF. DNA of the CDR3: TGCGCCAGCAGCTTGGGGACAGGGAGCAATCAGCCCCAGCATTTT. Together with reference TRBV5-1 and TRBJ1-5, the CDR3 gives the full variable domain: KAGVTQTPRYLIKTRGQQVTLSCSPISGHRSVSWYQQTPGQGLQFLFEYFSETQRNKGNFPGRFSGRQFSNSRSEMNVSTLELGDSALYLCASSLGTGSNQPQHFGDGTRLSIL.

The rearrangement joins TRBV20-1 to TRBJ2-3; TRBD2 might be the D (7 bases). V was clipped by 0 bases and J by 2 bases, with 12 bases between them. This CDR3 spans 15 amino acids. Germline-derived CDR1 and CDR2 are DFQATT and SNEGSKA (reference sequence). The CDR3 region is CSARDQRGHTDTQYF. The CDR3 DNA reads as TGCAGTGCTAGAGATCAGCGGGGACACACAGATACGCAGTATTTT.

There are many counts of this clonotype. The V gene is TRBV9, the J gene TRBJ2-1; no definite D call. With 0 bases removed from V and 4 bases from J, the gap between germline ends came to 11 bases. Germline V gene sequence: CDR1 SGDLS, CDR2 YYNGEE. The CDR3 runs to 15 residues. CDR3 protein: CASSVEVDGYNEQFF. In DNA, the CDR3 is TGTGCCAGCAGCGTAGAGGTCGACGGGTACAATGAGCAGTTCTTC.

There are many counts of this clonotype. The chain uses TRBV25-1 and TRBJ2-3; weak D call: TRBD2 (5 bases). Germline CDR1 reads MGHDK; CDR2 reads SYGVNS. The CDR3 extends over 12 amino acids. V was clipped by 6 bases and J by 5 bases, with 9 bases between them. The CDR3 sequence: CASSVGGDTQYF. CDR3 coding DNA: TGTGCCAGCAGCGTAGGAGGAGATACGCAGTATTTT.

This clonotype has ten or more counts. This sequence joins TRBV6-6 and TRBJ2-2, with D uncertain. The CDR3 has 12 residues. Germline-derived CDR1 and CDR2 are MNHNY and SVGAGI (reference sequence). The V end was cut by 5 bases, the J end by 3 bases, with 4 bases between. The CDR3 DNA is TGTGCCAGCAGTGCCGACACCGGGGAGCTGTTTTTT. Its translation is CASSADTGELFF.

By proportion, this clonotype is medium-sized. The CDR3 loop reads CASSEGYEQYF. CDR3 DNA sequence: TGTGCCAGCAGTGAGGGTTACGAGCAGTACTTC. The gene calls are TRBV2 and TRBJ2-7; the D is unclear. The CDR3 has 11 residues. Germline V lookup: CDR1 SNHLY, CDR2 FYNNEI. V was clipped by 3 bases and J by 4 bases, with 4 bases between them.

J is TRBJ2-3 and V is TRBV7-1; 10 bases agree with TRBD2. TRBV7-1 is annotated as an ORF whose role is uncertain. J lost 4 bases, V lost 5 bases, and 12 bases had no gene match. CDR3 length equals 17 residues. CDR3 sequence reads: CASSRLAGAGLADTQYF. The CDR3 nucleotides are TGTGCCAGCAGCCGGCTAGCGGGAGCTGGATTGGCAGATACGCAGTATTTT.

At least ten counts were recorded for this clonotype. V gene TRBV6-5 combines with J gene TRBJ2-1; D is possibly TRBD2 (6 bases). Germline CDR1 MNHEY, CDR2 SVGAGI. This CDR3 spans 15 amino acids. Trimming took off 2 bases at V and 4 bases at J, with 12 bases between the two ends. The CDR3 DNA reads as TGTGCCAGCAGTTACGGAGGGGCTGGTTACAATGAGCAGTTCTTC. Its protein product is CASSYGGAGYNEQFF.

This clonotype has ten or more counts. CDR3 nucleotides: TGCAGTGCTAGAGACCGGGACGGCAGCAATCAGCCCCAGCATTTT. It yields the protein CSARDRDGSNQPQHF. The V call is TRBV20-1, the J call TRBJ1-5, with TRBD1 as a possible D gene (5 bases). The V gene lost 0 bases and the J gene lost 1 base, with 10 bases spanning the gap. Germline-derived CDR1 and CDR2 are DFQATT and SNEGSKA (reference sequence). The CDR3 extends over 15 amino acids.

This clonotype has a count of ten or more. The chain is built from TRBV7-6 and TRBJ1-1, with a tentative D call TRBD1 (5 bases). The CDR3 contains 14 residues. With 4 bases removed from V and 1 base from J, the gap between germline ends came to 10 bases. CDR1 SGHVS and CDR2 FNYEAQ come from the germline V gene. The CDR3 region has the DNA TGTGCCAGCAGCTCGGGACGGACGAACACTGAAGCTTTCTTT. Amino acids: CASSSGRTNTEAFF.

This clonotype was seen ten or more times. This chain connects TRBV27 to TRBJ2-2; 10 bases fit TRBD1. CDR1 and CDR2 from the germline V gene are MNHEY and SMNVEV (reference sequence). This CDR3 is 16 amino acids long. After removal of 3 bases from V and 4 bases from J, the junction contained 5 bases not matched to a gene. The CDR3 here is CASSFGQGGGTGELFF. The CDR3, as DNA: TGTGCCAGCAGTTTCGGACAGGGGGGTGGCACCGGGGAGCTGTTTTTT.